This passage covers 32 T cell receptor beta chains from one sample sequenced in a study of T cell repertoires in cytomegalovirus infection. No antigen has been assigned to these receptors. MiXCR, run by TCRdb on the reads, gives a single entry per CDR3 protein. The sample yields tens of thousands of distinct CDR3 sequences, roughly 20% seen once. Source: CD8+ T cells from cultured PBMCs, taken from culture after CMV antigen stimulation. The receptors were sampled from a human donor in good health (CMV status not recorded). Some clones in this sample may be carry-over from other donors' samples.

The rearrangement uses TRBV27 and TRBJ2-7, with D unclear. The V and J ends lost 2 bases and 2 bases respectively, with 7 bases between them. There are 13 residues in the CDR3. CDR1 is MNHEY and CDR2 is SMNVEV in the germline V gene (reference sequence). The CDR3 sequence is CASSLLPPYEQYF. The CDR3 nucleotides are TGTGCCAGCAGTTTACTTCCCCCCTACGAGCAGTACTTC.

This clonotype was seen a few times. The CDR3 DNA sequence: TGTGCCAGCAGCCTAAACACTAGACTCTCCTCAGAGACCCAGTACTTC. It is translated as CASSLNTRLSSETQYF. This chain uses TRBV7-2 with TRBJ2-5; possible D gene TRBD2, 5 bases. The V gene's germline CDR1 is SGHTA and CDR2 FQGNSA. V lost 5 bases and J 4 bases, leaving 20 bases between the germline ends. The CDR3 spans 16 residues.

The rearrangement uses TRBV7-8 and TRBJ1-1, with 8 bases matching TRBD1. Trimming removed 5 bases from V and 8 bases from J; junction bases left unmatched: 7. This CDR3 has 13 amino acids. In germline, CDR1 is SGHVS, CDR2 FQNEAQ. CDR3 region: CASSLSGQGEAFF. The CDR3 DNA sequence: TGTGCCAGCAGCCTAAGCGGACAGGGAGAAGCTTTCTTT. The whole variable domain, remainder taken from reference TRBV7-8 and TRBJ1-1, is GAGVSQSPRYKVAKRGQDVALRCDPISGHVSLFWYQQALGQGPEFLTYFQNEAQLDKSGLPSDRFFAERPEGSVSTLKIQRTQQEDSAVYLCASSLSGQGEAFFGQGTRLTVV.

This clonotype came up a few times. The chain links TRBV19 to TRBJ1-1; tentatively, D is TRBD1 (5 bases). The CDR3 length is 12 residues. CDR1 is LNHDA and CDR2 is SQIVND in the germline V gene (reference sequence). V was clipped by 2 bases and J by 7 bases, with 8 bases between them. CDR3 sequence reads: CASSIKTDEAFF. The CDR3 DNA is TGTGCCAGTAGTATAAAGACAGATGAAGCTTTCTTT.

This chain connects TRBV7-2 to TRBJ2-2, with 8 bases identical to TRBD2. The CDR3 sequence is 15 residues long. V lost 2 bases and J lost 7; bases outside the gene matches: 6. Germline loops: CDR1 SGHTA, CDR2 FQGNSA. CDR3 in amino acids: CASSLPGGIDGELFF. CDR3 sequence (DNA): TGTGCCAGCAGCTTACCGGGGGGGATTGACGGGGAGCTGTTTTTT.

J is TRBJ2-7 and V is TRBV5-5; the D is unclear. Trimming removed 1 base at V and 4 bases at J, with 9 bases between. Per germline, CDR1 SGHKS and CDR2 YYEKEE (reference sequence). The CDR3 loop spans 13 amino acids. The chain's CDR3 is CASSLRSVYEQYF. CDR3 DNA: TGTGCCAGCAGCTTGAGGAGCGTGTACGAGCAGTACTTC. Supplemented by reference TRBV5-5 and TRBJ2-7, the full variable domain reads DAGVTQSPTHLIKTRGQQVTLRCSPISGHKSVSWYQQVLGQGPQFIFQYYEKEERGRGNFPDRFSARQFPNYSSELNVNALLLGDSALYLCASSLRSVYEQYFGPGTRLTVT.

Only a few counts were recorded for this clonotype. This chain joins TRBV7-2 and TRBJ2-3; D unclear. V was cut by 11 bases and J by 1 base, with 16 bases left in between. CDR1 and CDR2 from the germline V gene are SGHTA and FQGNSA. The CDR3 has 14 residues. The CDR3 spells CAQVGQVGTDTQYF. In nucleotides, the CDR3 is TGTGCCCAGGTCGGGCAGGTCGGCACAGATACGCAGTATTTT.

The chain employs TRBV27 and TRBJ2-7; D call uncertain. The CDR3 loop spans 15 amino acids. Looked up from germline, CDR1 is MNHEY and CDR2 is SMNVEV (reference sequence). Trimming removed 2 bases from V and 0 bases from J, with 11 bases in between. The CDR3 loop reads CASSLTSHSSYEQYF. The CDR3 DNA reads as TGTGCCAGCAGTTTAACAAGCCATAGCTCCTACGAGCAGTACTTC.

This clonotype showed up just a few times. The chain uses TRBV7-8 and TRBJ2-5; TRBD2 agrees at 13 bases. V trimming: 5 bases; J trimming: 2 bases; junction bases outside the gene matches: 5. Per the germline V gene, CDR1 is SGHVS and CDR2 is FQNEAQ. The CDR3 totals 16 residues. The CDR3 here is CASSPRLAGGQETQYF. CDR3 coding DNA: TGTGCCAGCAGCCCCAGACTAGCGGGGGGACAAGAGACCCAGTACTTC.

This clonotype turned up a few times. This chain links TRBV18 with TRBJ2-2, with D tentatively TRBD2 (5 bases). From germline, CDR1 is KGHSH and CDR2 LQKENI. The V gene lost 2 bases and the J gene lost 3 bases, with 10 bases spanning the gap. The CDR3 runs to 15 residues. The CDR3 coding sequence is TGTGCCAGCTCACCATTTGGACTTTACACCGGGGAGCTGTTTTTT. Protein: CASSPFGLYTGELFF. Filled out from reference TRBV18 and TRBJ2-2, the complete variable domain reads NAGVMQNPRHLVRRRGQEARLRCSPMKGHSHVYWYRQLPEEGLKFMVYLQKENIIDESGMPKERFSAEFPKEGPSILRIQQVVRGDSAAYFCASSPFGLYTGELFFGEGSRLTVL.

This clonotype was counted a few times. The CDR3 loop reads CASSSGQGVYNEQFF. CDR3 sequence (DNA): TGTGCCAGCAGCTCCGGACAGGGTGTCTACAATGAGCAGTTCTTC. The V and J genes are TRBV7-7 and TRBJ2-1, with 8 bases matching TRBD1. The CDR3 loop spans 15 amino acids. Germline V gene sequence: CDR1 SSHAT, CDR2 FNYEAQ (reference sequence). The trim removed 4 bases at V and 3 bases at J, leaving 5 bases unmatched.

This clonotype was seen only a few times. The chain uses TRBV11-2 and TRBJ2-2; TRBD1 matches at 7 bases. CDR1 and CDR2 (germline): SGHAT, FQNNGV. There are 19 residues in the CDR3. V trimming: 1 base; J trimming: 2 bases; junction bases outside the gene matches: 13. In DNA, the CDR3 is TGTGCCAGCAGCTTAGGCGCCGGGACAGTCCTATTCAACACCGGGGAGCTGTTTTTT. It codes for CASSLGAGTVLFNTGELFF.

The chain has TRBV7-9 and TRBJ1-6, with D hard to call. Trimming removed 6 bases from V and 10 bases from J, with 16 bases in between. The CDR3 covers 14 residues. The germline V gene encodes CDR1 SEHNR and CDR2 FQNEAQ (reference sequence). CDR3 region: CASSSGQALSPLHF. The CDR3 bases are TGTGCCAGCAGTTCCGGGCAGGCTCTATCACCCCTCCACTTT.

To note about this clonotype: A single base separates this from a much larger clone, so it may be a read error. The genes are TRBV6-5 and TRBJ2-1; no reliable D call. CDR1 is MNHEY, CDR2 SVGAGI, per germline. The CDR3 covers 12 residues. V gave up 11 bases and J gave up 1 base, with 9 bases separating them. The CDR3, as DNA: TGTGCCCGCCGCTATTCCTACAATGAGCAGTTCTTC. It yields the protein CARRYSYNEQFF.

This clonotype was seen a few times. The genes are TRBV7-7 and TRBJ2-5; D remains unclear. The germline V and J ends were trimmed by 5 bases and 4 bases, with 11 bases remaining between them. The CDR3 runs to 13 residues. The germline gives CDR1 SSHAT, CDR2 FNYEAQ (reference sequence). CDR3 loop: CASSPGPSETQYF. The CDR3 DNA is TGTGCCAGCAGCCCTGGGCCATCAGAGACCCAGTACTTC.

The CDR3: CASIPLTGHTEAFF. CDR3 in DNA: TGTGCCAGCATCCCGTTAACGGGCCACACTGAAGCTTTCTTT. The chain is built from TRBV28 and TRBJ1-1; D gene ambiguous. This CDR3 comprises 14 residues. CDR1 is MDHEN and CDR2 is SYDVKM in the germline V gene. V was trimmed by 7 bases and J by 3 bases, leaving 15 bases between them.

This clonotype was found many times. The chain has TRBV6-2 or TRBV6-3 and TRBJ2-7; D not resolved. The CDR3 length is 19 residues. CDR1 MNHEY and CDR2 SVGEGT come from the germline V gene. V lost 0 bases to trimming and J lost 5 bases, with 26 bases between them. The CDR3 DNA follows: TGTGCCAGCAGTTACTCCCCGCTCTATGGAAACGCGCCGGTCCACGAGCAGTACTTC. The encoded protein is CASSYSPLYGNAPVHEQYF.

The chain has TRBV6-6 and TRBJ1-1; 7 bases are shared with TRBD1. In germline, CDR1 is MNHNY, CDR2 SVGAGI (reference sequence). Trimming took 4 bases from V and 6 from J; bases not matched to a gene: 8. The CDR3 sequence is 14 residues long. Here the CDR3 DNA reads TGTGCCAGCAGTTTCCGACAGGGACGGTCTGAAGCTTTCTTT. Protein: CASSFRQGRSEAFF.

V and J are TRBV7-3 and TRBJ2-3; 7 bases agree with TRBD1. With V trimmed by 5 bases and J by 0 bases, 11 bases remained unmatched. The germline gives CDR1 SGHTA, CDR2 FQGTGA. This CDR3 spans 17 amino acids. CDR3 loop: CASSPTHRGSSTDTQYF. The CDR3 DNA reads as TGTGCCAGCAGCCCAACGCACAGGGGATCGAGCACAGATACGCAGTATTTT. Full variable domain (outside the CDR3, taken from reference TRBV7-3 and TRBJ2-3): GAGVSQTPSNKVTEKGKYVELRCDPISGHTALYWYRQSLGQGPEFLIYFQGTGAADDSGLPNDRFFAVRPEGSVSTLKIQRTERGDSAVYLCASSPTHRGSSTDTQYFGPGTRLTVL.

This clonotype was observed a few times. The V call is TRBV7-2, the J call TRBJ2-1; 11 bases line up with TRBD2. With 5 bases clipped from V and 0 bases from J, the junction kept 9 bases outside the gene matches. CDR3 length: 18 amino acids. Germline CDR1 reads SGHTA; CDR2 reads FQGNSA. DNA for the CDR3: TGTGCCAGCAGCCGTCCGACTAGCGGGGTGAGCTCCTACAATGAGCAGTTCTTC. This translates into CASSRPTSGVSSYNEQFF.

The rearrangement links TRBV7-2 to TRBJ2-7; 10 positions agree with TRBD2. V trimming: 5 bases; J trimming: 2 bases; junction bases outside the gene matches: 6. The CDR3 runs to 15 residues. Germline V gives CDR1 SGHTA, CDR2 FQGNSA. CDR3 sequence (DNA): TGTGCCAGCAGCCTTAGACTAGCGGGCCCCTACGAGCAGTACTTC. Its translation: CASSLRLAGPYEQYF.

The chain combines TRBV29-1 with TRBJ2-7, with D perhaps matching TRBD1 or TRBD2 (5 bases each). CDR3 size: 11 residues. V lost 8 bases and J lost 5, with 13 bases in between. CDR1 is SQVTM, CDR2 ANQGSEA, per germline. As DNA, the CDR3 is TGCAGCCTATGGGACGGCCACGAGCAGTACTTC. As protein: CSLWDGHEQYF.

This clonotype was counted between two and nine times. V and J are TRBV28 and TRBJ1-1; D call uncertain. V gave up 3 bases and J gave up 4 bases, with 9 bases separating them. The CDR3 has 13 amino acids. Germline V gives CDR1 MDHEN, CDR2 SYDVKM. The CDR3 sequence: CASSFPQSTEAFF. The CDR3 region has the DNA TGTGCCAGCAGTTTCCCCCAAAGCACTGAAGCTTTCTTT.

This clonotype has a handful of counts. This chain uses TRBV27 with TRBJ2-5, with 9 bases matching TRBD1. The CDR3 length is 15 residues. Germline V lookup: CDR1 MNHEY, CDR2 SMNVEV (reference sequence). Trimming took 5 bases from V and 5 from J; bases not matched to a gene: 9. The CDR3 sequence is CASSPFWTGEETQYF. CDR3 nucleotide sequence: TGTGCCAGCAGTCCCTTTTGGACAGGGGAGGAGACCCAGTACTTC.

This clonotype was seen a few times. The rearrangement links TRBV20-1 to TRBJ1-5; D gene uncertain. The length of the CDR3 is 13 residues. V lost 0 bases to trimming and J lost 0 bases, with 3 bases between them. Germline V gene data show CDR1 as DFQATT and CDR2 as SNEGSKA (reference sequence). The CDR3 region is CSARDYSNQPQHF. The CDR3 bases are TGCAGTGCTAGAGATTATAGCAATCAGCCCCAGCATTTT.

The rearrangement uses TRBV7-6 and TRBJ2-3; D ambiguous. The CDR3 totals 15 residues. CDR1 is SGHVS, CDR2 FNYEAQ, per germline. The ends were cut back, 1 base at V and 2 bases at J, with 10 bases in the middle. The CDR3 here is CASSLVQRDTDTQYF. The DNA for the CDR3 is TGTGCCAGCAGCTTAGTTCAGAGAGACACAGATACGCAGTATTTT.

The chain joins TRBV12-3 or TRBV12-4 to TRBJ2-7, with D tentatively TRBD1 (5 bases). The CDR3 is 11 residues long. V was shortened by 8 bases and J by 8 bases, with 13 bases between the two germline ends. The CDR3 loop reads CASALGAKQYF. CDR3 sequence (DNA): TGTGCCAGCGCTTTAGGGGCGAAGCAGTACTTC.

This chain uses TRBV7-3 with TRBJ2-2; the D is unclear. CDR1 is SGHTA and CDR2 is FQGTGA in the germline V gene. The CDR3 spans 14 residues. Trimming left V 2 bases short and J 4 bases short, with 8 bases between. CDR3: CASSLGSGTGELFF. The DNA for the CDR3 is TGTGCCAGCAGCTTAGGTTCGGGCACCGGGGAGCTGTTTTTT.

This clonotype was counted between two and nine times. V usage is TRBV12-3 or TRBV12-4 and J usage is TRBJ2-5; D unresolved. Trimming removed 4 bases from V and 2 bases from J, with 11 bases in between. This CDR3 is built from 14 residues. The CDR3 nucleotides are TGTGCCAGCAGTTCCCTCGCGGTACAAGAGACCCAGTACTTC. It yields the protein CASSSLAVQETQYF.

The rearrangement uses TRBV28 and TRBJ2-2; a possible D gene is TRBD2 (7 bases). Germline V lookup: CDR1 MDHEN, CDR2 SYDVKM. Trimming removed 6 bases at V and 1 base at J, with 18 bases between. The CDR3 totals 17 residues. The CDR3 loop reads CASRRLRGGENTGELFF. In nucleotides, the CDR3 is TGTGCCAGCAGAAGATTAAGGGGGGGCGAGAACACCGGGGAGCTGTTTTTT.

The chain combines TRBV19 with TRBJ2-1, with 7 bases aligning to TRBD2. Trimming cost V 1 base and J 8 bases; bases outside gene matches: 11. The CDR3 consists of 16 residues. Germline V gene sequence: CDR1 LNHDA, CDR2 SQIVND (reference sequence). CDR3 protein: CASSIANFFRGDEQFF. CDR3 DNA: TGTGCCAGTAGTATAGCGAACTTTTTCCGGGGGGATGAGCAGTTCTTC.

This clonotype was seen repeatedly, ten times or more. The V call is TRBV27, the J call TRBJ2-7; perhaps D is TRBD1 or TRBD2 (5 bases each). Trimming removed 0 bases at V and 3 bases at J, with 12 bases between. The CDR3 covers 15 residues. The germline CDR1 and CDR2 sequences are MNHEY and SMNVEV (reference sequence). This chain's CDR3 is CASSLSIGTLYEQYF. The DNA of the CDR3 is TGTGCCAGCAGTTTATCGATCGGGACGCTCTACGAGCAGTACTTC.